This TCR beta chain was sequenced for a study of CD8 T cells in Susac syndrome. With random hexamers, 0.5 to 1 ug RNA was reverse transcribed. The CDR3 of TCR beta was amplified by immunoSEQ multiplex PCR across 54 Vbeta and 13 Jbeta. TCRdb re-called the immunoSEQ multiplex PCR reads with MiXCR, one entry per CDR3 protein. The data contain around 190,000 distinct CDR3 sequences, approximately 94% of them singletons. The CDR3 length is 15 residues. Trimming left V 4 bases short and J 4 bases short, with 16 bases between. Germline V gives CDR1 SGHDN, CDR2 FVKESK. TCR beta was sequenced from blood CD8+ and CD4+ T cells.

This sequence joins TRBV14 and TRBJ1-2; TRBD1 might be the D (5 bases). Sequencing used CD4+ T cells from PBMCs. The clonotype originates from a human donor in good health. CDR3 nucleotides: TGTGCCAGCAGCCCCCTCGAGGGGCGCCCCTATGGCTACACCTTC. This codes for CASSPLEGRPYGYTF.